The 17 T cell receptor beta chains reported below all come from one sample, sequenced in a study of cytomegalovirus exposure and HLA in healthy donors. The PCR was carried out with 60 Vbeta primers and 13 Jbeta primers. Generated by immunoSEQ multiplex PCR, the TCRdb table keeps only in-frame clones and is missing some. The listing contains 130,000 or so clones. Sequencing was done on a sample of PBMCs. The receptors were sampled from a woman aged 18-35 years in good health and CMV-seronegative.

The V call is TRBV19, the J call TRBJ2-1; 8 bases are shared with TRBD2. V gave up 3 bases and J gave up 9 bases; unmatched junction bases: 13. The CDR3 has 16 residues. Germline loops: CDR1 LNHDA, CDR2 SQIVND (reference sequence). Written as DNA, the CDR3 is TGTGCCAGTAGTATCCGGGGGGGCGGGCCGGTAGGTGAGCAGTTCTTC. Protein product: CASSIRGGGPVGEQFF.

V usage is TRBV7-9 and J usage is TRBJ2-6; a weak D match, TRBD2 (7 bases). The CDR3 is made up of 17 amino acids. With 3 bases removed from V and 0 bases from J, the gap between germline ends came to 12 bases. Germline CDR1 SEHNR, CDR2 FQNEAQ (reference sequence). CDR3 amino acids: CASSFRGAGSGANVLTF. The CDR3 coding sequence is TGTGCCAGCAGCTTTCGGGGGGCGGGCTCTGGGGCCAACGTCCTGACTTTC.

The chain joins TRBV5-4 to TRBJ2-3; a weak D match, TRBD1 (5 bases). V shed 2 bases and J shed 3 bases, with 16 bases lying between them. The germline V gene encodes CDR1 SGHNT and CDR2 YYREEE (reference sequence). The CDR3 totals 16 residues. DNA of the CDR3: TGTGCCAGCAGCTTCACAGGATCAGGGTGGACAGATACGCAGTATTTT. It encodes CASSFTGSGWTDTQYF.

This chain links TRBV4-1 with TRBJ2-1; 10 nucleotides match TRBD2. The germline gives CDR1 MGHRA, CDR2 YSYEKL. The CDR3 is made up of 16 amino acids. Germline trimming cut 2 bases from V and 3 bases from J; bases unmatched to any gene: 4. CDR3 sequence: CASSQSSGSIYNEQFF. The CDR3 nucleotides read TGCGCCAGCAGCCAATCTAGCGGGAGTATCTACAATGAGCAGTTCTTC.

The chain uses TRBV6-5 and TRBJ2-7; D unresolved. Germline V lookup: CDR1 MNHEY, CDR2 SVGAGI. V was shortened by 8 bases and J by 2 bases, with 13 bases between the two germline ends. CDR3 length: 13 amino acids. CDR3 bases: TGTGCCAGCTTTAGCCCACATACCTACGAGCAGTACGTC. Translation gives CASFSPHTYEQYV.

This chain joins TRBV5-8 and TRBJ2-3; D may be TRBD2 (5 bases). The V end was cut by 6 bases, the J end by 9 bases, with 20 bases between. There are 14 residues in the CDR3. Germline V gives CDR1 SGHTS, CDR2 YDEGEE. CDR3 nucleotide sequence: TGTGCCAGCACCACTTCGGGGTATCGTGCCACGCAGTATTTT. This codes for CASTTSGYRATQYF.

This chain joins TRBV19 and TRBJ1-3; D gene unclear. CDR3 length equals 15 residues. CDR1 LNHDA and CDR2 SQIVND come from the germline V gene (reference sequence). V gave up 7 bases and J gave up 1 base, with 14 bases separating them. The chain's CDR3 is CASTPEGFSGNTIYF. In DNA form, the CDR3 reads TGTGCCAGTACCCCCGAGGGTTTTTCTGGAAACACCATATATTTT.

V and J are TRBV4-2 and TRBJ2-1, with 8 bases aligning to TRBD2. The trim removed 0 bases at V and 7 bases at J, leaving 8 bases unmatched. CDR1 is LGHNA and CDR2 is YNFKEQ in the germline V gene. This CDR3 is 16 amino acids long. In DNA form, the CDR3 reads TGTGCCAGCAGCCAAGATGAGGCTGTAGCGGGGAATGAGCAGTTCTTC. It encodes CASSQDEAVAGNEQFF.

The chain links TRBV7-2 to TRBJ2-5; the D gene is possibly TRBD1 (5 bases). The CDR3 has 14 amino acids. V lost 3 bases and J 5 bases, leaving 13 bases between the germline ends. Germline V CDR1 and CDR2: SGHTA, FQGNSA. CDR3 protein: CASSLSQGRETQYF. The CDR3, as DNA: TGTGCCAGCAGCTTGAGTCAGGGAAGGGAGACCCAGTACTTC.

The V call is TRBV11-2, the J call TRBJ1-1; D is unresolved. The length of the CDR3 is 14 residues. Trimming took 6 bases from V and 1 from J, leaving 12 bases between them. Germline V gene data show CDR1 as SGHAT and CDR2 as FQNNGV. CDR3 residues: CASSTSGGNTEAFF. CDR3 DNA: TGTGCCAGCAGTACCTCCGGCGGGAACACTGAAGCTTTCTTT.

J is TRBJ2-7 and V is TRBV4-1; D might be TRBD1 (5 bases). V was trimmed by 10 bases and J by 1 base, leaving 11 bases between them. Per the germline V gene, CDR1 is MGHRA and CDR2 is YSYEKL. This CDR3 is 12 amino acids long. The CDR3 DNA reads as TGCGCCACCGACAGTCGATCCTACGAGCAGTACTTC. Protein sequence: CATDSRSYEQYF.

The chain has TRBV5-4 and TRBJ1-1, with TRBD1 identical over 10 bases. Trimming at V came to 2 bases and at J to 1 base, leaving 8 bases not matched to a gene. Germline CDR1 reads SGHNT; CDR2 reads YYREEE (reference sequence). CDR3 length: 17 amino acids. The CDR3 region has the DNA TGTGCCAGCAGCTTAGGAGTTGGGACAGGGGAGAACACTGAAGCTTTCTTT. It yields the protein CASSLGVGTGENTEAFF.

The CDR3 coding sequence is TGTGCCAGCTCACCACCGGCCGGGCTAGCGGGACGAGAGACCCAGTACTTC. Protein product: CASSPPAGLAGRETQYF. The chain combines TRBV18 with TRBJ2-5; TRBD2 aligns across 9 bases. Germline lookup yields CDR1 KGHSH and CDR2 LQKENI. The CDR3 sequence is 17 residues long. J gave up 4 bases and V 0 bases, and 9 bases lay outside the gene matches.

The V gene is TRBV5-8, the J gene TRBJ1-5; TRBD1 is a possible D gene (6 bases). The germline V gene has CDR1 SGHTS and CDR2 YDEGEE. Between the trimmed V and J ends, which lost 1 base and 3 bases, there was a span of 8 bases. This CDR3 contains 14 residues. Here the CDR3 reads CASSLYRANQPQHF. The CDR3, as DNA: TGTGCCAGCAGCTTGTACAGGGCCAATCAGCCCCAGCATTTT.

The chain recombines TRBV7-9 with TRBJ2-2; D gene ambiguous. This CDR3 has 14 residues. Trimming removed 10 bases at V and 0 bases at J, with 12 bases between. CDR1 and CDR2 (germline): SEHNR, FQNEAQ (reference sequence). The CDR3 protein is CATSIRANTGELFF. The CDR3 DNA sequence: TGTGCCACATCGATTCGGGCGAACACCGGGGAGCTGTTTTTT.

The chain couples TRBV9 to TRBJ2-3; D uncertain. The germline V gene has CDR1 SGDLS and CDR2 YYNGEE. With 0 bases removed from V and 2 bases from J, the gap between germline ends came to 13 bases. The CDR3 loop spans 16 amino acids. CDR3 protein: CASSVDAVLPTDTQYF. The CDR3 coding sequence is TGTGCCAGCAGCGTAGATGCGGTCTTACCCACAGATACGCAGTATTTT.

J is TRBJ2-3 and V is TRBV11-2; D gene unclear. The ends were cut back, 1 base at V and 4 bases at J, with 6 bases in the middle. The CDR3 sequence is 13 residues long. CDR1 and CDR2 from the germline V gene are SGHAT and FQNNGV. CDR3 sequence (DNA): TGTGCCAGCAGCTTAGTCGTCGCAGATACGCAGTATTTT. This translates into CASSLVVADTQYF.